A selection of T cell receptor beta chains follows, all from one sample in a study of shared clonotypes between healthy human individuals. Only in-frame clones appear in the TCRdb table, and some are missing; sequencing was by immunoSEQ multiplex PCR. Of 2 million to 3 million clones listed, over 85% are singletons. Material for sequencing was naive CD4+ T cells from PBMCs. These receptor sequences come from a man aged 18 to 30 in good health. Some clones in this sample may be carry-over from other donors' samples. Both conserved end residues are part of each CDR3. The D gene is left open where the match is weak. The size entry is marked missing in some rows and otherwise reads once, few, many or a size class.

V gene,J gene,clone size,D gene,CDR3 protein,CDR3 DNA
TRBV6-5,TRBJ2-7,NA,NA,CASSYQGSYEQYF,TGTGCCAGCAGTTACCAGGGCAGCTACGAGCAGTACTTC
TRBV6-6,TRBJ1-1,NA,NA,CASSYIFLFLGAFF,TGTGCCAGCAGTTACATCTTTTTGTTCCTGGGAGCTTTCTTT
TRBV5-1,TRBJ2-5,NA,TRBD1,CASSLTGTGGETQYF,TGCGCCAGCAGCTTGACCGGGACAGGGGGAGAGACCCAGTACTTC
TRBV18,TRBJ2-3,NA,TRBD2,CASSRGLAGGGDTQYF,TGTGCCAGCTCACGAGGACTAGCGGGAGGTGGAGATACGCAGTATTTT
TRBV18,TRBJ2-1,NA,NA,CASSPPITLNEQFF,TGTGCCAGCTCACCGCCCATCACGTTGAATGAGCAGTTCTTC
TRBV5-4,TRBJ2-4,NA,NA,CASSLGLAKNIQYF,TGTGCCAGCAGCTTGGGTTTGGCCAAAAACATTCAGTACTTC
TRBV6-5,TRBJ1-5,NA,TRBD1,CASSETGGPQPQHF,TGTGCCAGCAGCGAAACAGGGGGCCCTCAGCCCCAGCATTTT
TRBV14,TRBJ1-1,NA,NA,CASSPSSGTTGVSAFF,TGTGCCAGCAGCCCGAGCTCCGGGACAACTGGCGTGAGTGCTTTCTTT
TRBV5-1,TRBJ1-1,NA,NA,CASSLGDSNTEAFF,TGCGCCAGCAGCTTGGGCGATTCTAACACTGAAGCTTTCTTT
TRBV11-1,TRBJ2-4,NA,NA,CASSYGGVNIQYF,TGTGCCAGCAGTTACGGCGGGGTAAACATTCAGTACTTC
TRBV20-1,TRBJ1-4,NA,NA,CSAHNEKLFF,TGCAGTGCGCACAATGAAAAACTGTTTTTT
TRBV19,TRBJ1-5,NA,NA,CASRSPEGNSNQPQHF,TGTGCCAGTAGGTCGCCGGAGGGCAATAGCAATCAGCCCCAGCATTTT
TRBV10-2,TRBJ1-3,NA,NA,CASDPSGSGNTIYF,TGCGCCAGCGATCCCTCAGGGTCTGGAAACACCATATATTTT
TRBV5-1,TRBJ1-5,NA,NA,CASSLEGVLNQPQHF,TGCGCCAGCAGCTTGGAGGGGGTCCTAAATCAGCCCCAGCATTTT
TRBV11-2,TRBJ1-1,NA,NA,CASGLQVNTEAFF,TGTGCCAGCGGATTACAGGTGAACACTGAAGCTTTCTTT
TRBV4-1,TRBJ2-1,NA,TRBD1,CASSQFGTASLYNEQFF,TGCGCCAGCAGCCAATTCGGGACAGCTTCTCTATACAATGAGCAGTTCTTC
TRBV28,TRBJ1-4,NA,NA,CASSQLRTALATNEKLFF,TGTGCCAGCAGTCAACTTAGGACAGCCCTTGCAACTAATGAAAAACTGTTTTTT
TRBV28,TRBJ1-5,NA,NA,CASRGANQPQHF,TGTGCCAGCAGGGGGGCCAATCAGCCCCAGCATTTT
TRBV30,TRBJ1-1,NA,TRBD1,CASTSYDRGAFF,TGTGCCTCCACGAGCTACGACAGGGGAGCTTTCTTT
TRBV28,TRBJ2-7,NA,NA,CASSSFEGPTYEQYF,TGTGCCAGCAGTTCTTTTGAGGGGCCAACCTACGAGCAGTACTTC
TRBV15,TRBJ2-6,once,NA,CATSREFSGANVLTF,TGTGCCACCAGCAGAGAGTTCTCTGGGGCCAACGTCCTGACTTTC
TRBV28,TRBJ2-3,NA,NA,CASSQGGDLGTDTQYF,TGTGCCAGCAGCCAAGGAGGGGACCTTGGGACAGATACGCAGTATTTT
TRBV5-4,TRBJ2-7,NA,NA,CASSPRLGPSYEQYF,TGTGCCAGCAGCCCACGACTAGGGCCCTCCTACGAGCAGTACTTC
TRBV2,TRBJ1-1,NA,NA,CASSPAGQGEAFF,TGTGCCAGCAGTCCCGCGGGGCAGGGGGAAGCTTTCTTT
TRBV19,TRBJ2-7,NA,NA,CASSMTPDSYEQYF,TGTGCCAGTAGTATGACACCGGACTCCTACGAGCAGTACTTC
TRBV28,TRBJ2-1,NA,NA,CASGGFTYNEQFF,TGTGCCAGCGGTGGATTTACCTACAATGAGCAGTTCTTC
TRBV19,TRBJ1-4,NA,TRBD1,CASSRRADRAGHPTNEKLFF,TGTGCCAGTAGTCGAAGGGCGGACAGGGCCGGACACCCAACTAATGAAAAACTGTTTTTT
TRBV7-9,TRBJ1-2,NA,NA,CASSLALGDGYTF,TGTGCCAGCAGCTTAGCCCTTGGTGACGGCTACACCTTC
TRBV19,TRBJ2-1,NA,TRBD1,CASRRQGIALGWSNEQFF,TGTGCCAGTCGCCGACAGGGAATAGCACTGGGTTGGAGCAATGAGCAGTTCTTC
TRBV7-9,TRBJ2-5,NA,TRBD1,CASSLGDRGIQETQYF,TGTGCCAGCAGCTTAGGGGACAGGGGGATCCAAGAGACCCAGTACTTC
TRBV7-3,TRBJ1-1,NA,TRBD1,CASSPGGMYTEAFF,TGTGCCAGCAGCCCAGGGGGTATGTACACTGAAGCTTTCTTT
TRBV7-3,TRBJ2-1,NA,NA,CASRFLRDSYNEQFF,TGTGCCAGCAGGTTCCTCAGAGATTCCTACAATGAGCAGTTCTTC
TRBV5-1,TRBJ1-3,NA,NA,CASKADSGNTIYF,TGCGCCAGCAAAGCTGACTCTGGAAACACCATATATTTT
TRBV2,TRBJ2-1,once,TRBD2,CASSEGFQGRAGTSIYNEQFF,TGTGCCAGCAGTGAAGGTTTTCAGGGACGAGCGGGAACCTCCATCTACAATGAGCAGTTCTTC
TRBV25-1,TRBJ2-5,NA,TRBD2,CASSEQGGQETQYF,TGTGCCAGCAGTGAACAGGGAGGGCAAGAGACCCAGTACTTC
TRBV10-1,TRBJ2-7,NA,TRBD1,CASSPGQGVYEQYF,TGCGCCAGCAGTCCTGGACAGGGAGTCTACGAGCAGTACTTC
TRBV30,TRBJ2-7,NA,NA,CAWSVRERLGF,TGTGCCTGGAGTGTACGGGAGAGGCTGGGGTTC
TRBV4-3,TRBJ1-2,NA,NA,CASSSRDRNYGYTF,TGCGCCAGCAGCTCCCGGGACCGAAACTATGGCTACACCTTC
TRBV7-2,TRBJ1-2,NA,NA,CASSLGAGGRYGYTF,TGTGCCAGCAGCTTGGGGGCCGGGGGCCGCTATGGCTACACCTTC
TRBV27,TRBJ1-1,NA,TRBD1,CASRDQTGVPSTEAFF,TGTGCCAGCAGGGACCAGACAGGGGTCCCGAGCACTGAAGCTTTCTTT
TRBV30,TRBJ2-4,NA,NA,CAWSVTGLAKNIQYF,TGTGCCTGGAGTGTTACAGGACTAGCCAAAAACATTCAGTACTTC
TRBV7-7,TRBJ2-3,NA,TRBD2,CASSAGTSGSVDTQYF,TGTGCCAGCAGCGCCGGGACTAGCGGGAGTGTGGATACGCAGTATTTT
TRBV14,TRBJ1-1,NA,TRBD1,CASSARTGGDSEAFF,TGTGCCAGCAGCGCCCGGACAGGGGGCGATTCTGAAGCTTTCTTT
TRBV28,TRBJ2-7,NA,NA,CASSLQGTIHEQYF,TGTGCCAGCAGTCTACAGGGAACTATCCACGAGCAGTACTTC
TRBV28,TRBJ1-2,NA,TRBD1,CASSTATGVPLYGYTF,TGTGCCAGCAGCACAGCGACAGGGGTCCCCCTCTATGGCTACACCTTC
TRBV7-9,TRBJ2-1,NA,TRBD1,CASSPGTGWFF,TGTGCCAGCAGCCCAGGGACAGGGTGGTTCTTC
TRBV15,TRBJ1-4,NA,NA,CATRRQGQGDEKLFF,TGTGCCACCAGAAGGCAGGGGCAGGGTGATGAAAAACTGTTTTTT
TRBV28,TRBJ2-1,once,TRBD2,CATLRSGNTYNEQFF,TGTGCCACCCTTAGGAGCGGGAACACCTACAATGAGCAGTTCTTC
TRBV10-3,TRBJ2-2,NA,TRBD1,CATLPGQGYTGELFF,TGTGCCACCCTCCCGGGACAGGGGTACACCGGGGAGCTGTTTTTT
TRBV25-1,TRBJ2-3,NA,TRBD2,CASSGLAGASTDTQYF,TGTGCCAGCAGTGGACTAGCGGGAGCTAGCACAGATACGCAGTATTTT
TRBV6-1,TRBJ1-5,NA,NA,CASIRGDLEPQHF,TGTGCCAGCATTCGTGGAGACTTGGAGCCCCAGCATTTT
TRBV7-3,TRBJ2-5,NA,TRBD1,CASSLTSDRDNQETQYF,TGTGCCAGCAGCTTAACCAGCGACAGGGACAATCAAGAGACCCAGTACTTC
TRBV15,TRBJ2-7,NA,NA,CATSRDLKGEQYF,TGTGCCACCAGCAGAGACCTCAAGGGGGAGCAGTACTTC
TRBV10-1,TRBJ2-3,NA,NA,CASSEPVDTDTQYF,TGCGCCAGCAGTGAGCCAGTGGACACAGATACGCAGTATTTT
TRBV11-2,TRBJ2-3,NA,NA,CASSLVYRDTQYF,TGTGCCAGCAGCTTAGTGTACAGGGATACGCAGTATTTT
TRBV4-2,TRBJ2-5,NA,TRBD1,CASSKRDRQETQYF,TGTGCCAGCAGCAAGAGGGACAGACAAGAGACCCAGTACTTC
TRBV6-1,TRBJ2-5,NA,NA,CASSEVGGRETQYF,TGTGCCAGCAGTGAAGTCGGGGGAAGAGAGACCCAGTACTTC